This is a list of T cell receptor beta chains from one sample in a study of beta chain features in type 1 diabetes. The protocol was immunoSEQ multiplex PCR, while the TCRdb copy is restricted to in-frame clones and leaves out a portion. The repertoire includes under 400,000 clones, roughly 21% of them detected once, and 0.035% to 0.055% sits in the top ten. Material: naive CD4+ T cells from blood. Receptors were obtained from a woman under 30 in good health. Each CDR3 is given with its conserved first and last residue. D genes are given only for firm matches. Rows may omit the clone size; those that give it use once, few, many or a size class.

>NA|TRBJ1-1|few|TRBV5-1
TGCGCCAGCAAGGAAGACGGAGCTGGTGAAGCTTTCTTT
CASKEDGAGEAFF
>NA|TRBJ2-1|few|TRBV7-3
TGTGCCAGCAGCTCCCCCCTAGGGGGTGAGCAGTTCTTC
CASSSPLGGEQFF
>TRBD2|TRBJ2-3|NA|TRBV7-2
TGTGCCAGCAGCTCACCCCCGGGACTAGTCACAGATACGCAGTATTTT
CASSSPPGLVTDTQYF
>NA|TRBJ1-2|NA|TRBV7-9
TGTGCCAGCAGCTTAGGGACAGCCTATGGCTACACCTTC
CASSLGTAYGYTF
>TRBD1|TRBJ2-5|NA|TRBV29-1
TGCAGCGCCTGGGACAGGAACCAAGAGACCCAGTACTTC
CSAWDRNQETQYF
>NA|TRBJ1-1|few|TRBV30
TGTGCCTGGAGTCCCGACAGCGTGGGCACTGAAGCTTTCTTT
CAWSPDSVGTEAFF
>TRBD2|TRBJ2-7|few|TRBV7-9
TGTGCCAGCAGCTTAGCGATGGCTAGCGGGTCAAACCCCTACGAGCAGTACTTC
CASSLAMASGSNPYEQYF
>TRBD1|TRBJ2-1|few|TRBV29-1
TGCAGCGCCCGACAGGGGTGGAACTACAATGAGCAGTTCTTC
CSARQGWNYNEQFF
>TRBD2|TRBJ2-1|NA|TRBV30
TGTGCCTGGGCGGGGGGGCTATCGACTAGCCTCGACAATGAGCAGTTCTTC
CAWAGGLSTSLDNEQFF
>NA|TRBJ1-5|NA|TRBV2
TGTGCCAGCAGCGGACAGTCATATAGCAATCAGCCCCAGCATTTT
CASSGQSYSNQPQHF
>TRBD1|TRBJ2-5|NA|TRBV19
TGTGCCACCGAGGGACAGGGTGGAGAGACCCAGTACTTC
CATEGQGGETQYF
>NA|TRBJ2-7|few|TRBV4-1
TGCGCCAGCAGCCAAGCGGAGGTGGGCGCTACGGGGCAGTACTTC
CASSQAEVGATGQYF
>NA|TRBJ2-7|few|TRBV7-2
TGTGCCAGCAGCCCTAGAATTCGGTACGAGCAGTACTTC
CASSPRIRYEQYF
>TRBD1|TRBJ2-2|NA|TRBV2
TGTGCCAGCAGTGGAACAGGGGGCTCCGGGGAGCTGTTTTTT
CASSGTGGSGELFF
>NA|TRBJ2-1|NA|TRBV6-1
TGTGCCAGCAGTGAAGGGCTAGCGCGAGAGCAGTTCTTC
CASSEGLAREQFF
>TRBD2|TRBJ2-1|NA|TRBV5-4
TGTGCCAGCAGTTACGGGACTAGCGGGCACAATGAGCAGTTCTTC
CASSYGTSGHNEQFF
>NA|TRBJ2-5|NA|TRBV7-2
TGTGCCAGCAGGCCCGGGTCGGAGACCCAGTACTTC
CASRPGSETQYF
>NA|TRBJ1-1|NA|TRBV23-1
TGCGCCAGCAGTCAAAAGGGCCCTCGGAGGGAAGCTTTCTTT
CASSQKGPRREAFF
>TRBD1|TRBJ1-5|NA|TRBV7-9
TGTGCCAGTGGGGGACAGGGCGAGCCCCAGCATTTT
CASGGQGEPQHF
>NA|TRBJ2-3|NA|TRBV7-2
TGTGCCAGCAGCATAAACACAGATACGCAGTATTTT
CASSINTDTQYF
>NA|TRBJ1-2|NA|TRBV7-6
TGTGCCAGCAGCTTGGAGGCAGGGGCTGGCTACACCTTC
CASSLEAGAGYTF
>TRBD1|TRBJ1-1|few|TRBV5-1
TGCGCCAGCAGCCTACAGGGGGCAGTTACTGAAGCTTTCTTT
CASSLQGAVTEAFF
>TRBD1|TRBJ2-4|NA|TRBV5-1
TGCGCCAGCAGCTTGGAGGGGGCAGGCATTCAGTACTTC
CASSLEGAGIQYF
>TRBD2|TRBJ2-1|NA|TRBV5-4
TGTGCCAGCAGCTTGCCCCTAGCGGGAGGGATCTATGAGCAGTTCTTC
CASSLPLAGGIYEQFF
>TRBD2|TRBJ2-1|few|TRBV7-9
TGTGCCAGCAGCTTAGCGGCTAGCGGGAGAGGGCATGAGCAGTTCTTC
CASSLAASGRGHEQFF
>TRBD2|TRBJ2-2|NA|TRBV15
TGTGCCACCAGCAGAAGGGGACTAGCTAACACCGGGGAGCTGTTTTTT
CATSRRGLANTGELFF
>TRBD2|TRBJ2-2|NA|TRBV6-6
TGTGCCACCTCGGGGACTAGCGGGAGTGTGCCCGGGGAGCTGTTTTTT
CATSGTSGSVPGELFF
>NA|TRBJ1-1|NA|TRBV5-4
TGTGCCAGCAGCTTGGACAGCCACACTGAAGCTTTCTTT
CASSLDSHTEAFF
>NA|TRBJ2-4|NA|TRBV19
TGTGCCAGTAGTAATGACAGAAAGAGGGCCAAAAACATTCAGTACTTC
CASSNDRKRAKNIQYF
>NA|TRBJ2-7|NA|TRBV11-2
TGTGCCAGCAGCCACCTCCGGGTAGCCGAGCAGTACTTC
CASSHLRVAEQYF
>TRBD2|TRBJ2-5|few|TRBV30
TGTGCCTGGAGTGACGGACTAGCGGGAGGGAGAGGAGAGACCCAGTACTTC
CAWSDGLAGGRGETQYF
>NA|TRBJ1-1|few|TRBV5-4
TGTGCCAGCAGCTATTCCAGGGGTGGTGAAGCTTTCTTT
CASSYSRGGEAFF
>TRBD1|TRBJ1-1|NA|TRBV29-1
TGCAGCGTGACAGGGGGTGACACTGAAGCTTTCTTT
CSVTGGDTEAFF
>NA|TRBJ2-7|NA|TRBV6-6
TGTGCCAGCAGTTATGGCGACTCTAGATCCTACGAGCAGTACTTC
CASSYGDSRSYEQYF
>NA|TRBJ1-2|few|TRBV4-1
TGCGCCAGCAGCCAAGTAGCAGCCCCAAACTATGGCTACACCTTC
CASSQVAAPNYGYTF
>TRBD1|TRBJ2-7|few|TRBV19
TGTGCCACCAGACAGGGGGCGGCCTACGAGCAGTACTTC
CATRQGAAYEQYF
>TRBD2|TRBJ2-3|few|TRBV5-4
TGTGCCAGCAGCCGGGAGGGAGCGGGATTGGCAGATACGCAGTATTTT
CASSREGAGLADTQYF
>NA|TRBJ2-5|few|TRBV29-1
TGCAGCGTTGTGGAGGGGGGGGAGACCCAGTACTTC
CSVVEGGETQYF
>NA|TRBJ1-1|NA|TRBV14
TGTGCCAGCAGCCAACATGAGAGGACTGAAGCTTTCTTT
CASSQHERTEAFF
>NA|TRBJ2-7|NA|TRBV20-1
TGCAGTGCTGCGGGCGGGTACGAGCAGTACTTC
CSAAGGYEQYF
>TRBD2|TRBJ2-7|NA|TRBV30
TGTGCCTTGACTAGCGGGAGTTTCTACGAGCAGTACTTC
CALTSGSFYEQYF
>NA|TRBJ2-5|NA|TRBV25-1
TGTGCCAGCAGTAGCGCGACGGGGCAGGGAGGAAGGGAGACCCAGTACTTC
CASSSATGQGGRETQYF
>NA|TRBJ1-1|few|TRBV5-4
TGTGCCAGCAGCTCCAGGGGCCAGTTAAACACTGAAGCTTTCTTT
CASSSRGQLNTEAFF
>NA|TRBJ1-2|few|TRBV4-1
TGCGCCAGCAGCCCACTCCCCAGAAAGGAGGGCTACACCTTC
CASSPLPRKEGYTF
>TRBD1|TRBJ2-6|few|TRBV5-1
TGCGCCAGCAGCAACTTACAGGGGTCTGGGGCCAACGTCCTGACTTTC
CASSNLQGSGANVLTF
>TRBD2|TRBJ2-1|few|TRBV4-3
TGCGCCAGCAGCCAAGGGACTAGCGGGGGAGTTTACAATGAGCAGTTCTTC
CASSQGTSGGVYNEQFF
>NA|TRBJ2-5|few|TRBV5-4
TGTGCCAGCAGCTTGAGCCTATCAGAGACCCAGTACTTC
CASSLSLSETQYF
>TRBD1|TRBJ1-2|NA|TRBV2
TGTGCCAGCAGGGAGACAGGGACGGGTGGCTACACCTTC
CASRETGTGGYTF